The 17 T cell receptor beta chains listed next were all sequenced from one sample in a study of shared clonotypes between healthy human individuals. The assay was immunoSEQ multiplex PCR, and TCRdb's table has in-frame clones only and misses some. This sample has 2 million to 2.5 million clones, with approximately 96% found just once. Sequenced material: naive CD4+ T cells sorted from blood. Subset: CD45RA+ positively selected. The receptors come from a man between 18 and 35 years old in good health.

The chain carries TRBV4-2 and TRBJ1-4; weak D call: TRBD1 (6 bases). The germline CDR1 and CDR2 sequences are LGHNA and YNFKEQ. This CDR3 has 14 amino acids. V was trimmed by 0 bases and J by 13 bases, leaving 15 bases between them. CDR3 bases: TGTGCCAGCAGCCAAGATATGGGGGGCCGGGGACTGTTTTTT. Encoded protein: CASSQDMGGRGLFF.

The V and J genes are TRBV10-3 and TRBJ2-3, with 7 bases that match TRBD2. Germline CDR1 and CDR2: ENHRY and SYGVKD. CDR3 length: 16 residues. The V and J ends lost 0 bases and 2 bases, in that order; junction bases with no gene match: 5. CDR3 loop: CAISESSGKSTDTQYF. As DNA, the CDR3 is TGTGCCATCAGTGAGTCAAGCGGGAAGTCCACAGATACGCAGTATTTT.

This clone was counted a few times. Different DNA sequences within this sample yield the same CDR3. The chain links TRBV7-9 to TRBJ1-3; D call uncertain. The CDR3 contains 13 residues. The V gene's germline CDR1 is SEHNR and CDR2 FQNEAQ (reference sequence). With 0 bases removed from V and 4 bases from J, the gap between germline ends came to 4 bases. CDR3 in amino acids: CASSLAAGNTIYF. DNA for the CDR3: TGTGCCAGCAGCTTAGCGGCCGGAAACACCATATATTTT.

In regard to this clone: Additional DNA sequences in this sample encode the identical CDR3. V and J are TRBV30 and TRBJ1-1, with TRBD1 matching 9 bases. V dropped 5 bases and J dropped 1; count of bases not matched to a gene: 2. The germline V gene has CDR1 GTSNPN and CDR2 SVGIG (reference sequence). This CDR3 has 13 residues. The CDR3 DNA sequence: TGTGCCTGGTTGGGACAGGGGAACACTGAAGCTTTCTTT. Translation gives CAWLGQGNTEAFF.

The chain uses TRBV5-1 and TRBJ2-3; 8 bases align to TRBD1. CDR1 is SGHRS and CDR2 is YFSETQ in the germline V gene. Germline trimming cut 4 bases from V and 0 bases from J; bases unmatched to any gene: 10. The CDR3 totals 17 residues. The CDR3 is CASSMPWTGTSTDTQYF. CDR3 nucleotides: TGCGCCAGCAGCATGCCCTGGACAGGGACTAGCACAGATACGCAGTATTTT.

This chain links TRBV7-8 with TRBJ2-3; possible D gene TRBD1, 6 bases. The germline V gene encodes CDR1 SGHVS and CDR2 FQNEAQ. The CDR3 extends over 14 amino acids. V was clipped by 4 bases and J by 1 base, with 9 bases between them. The CDR3 nucleotides read TGTGCCAGCAGCTCCCGGACAGGCACAGATACGCAGTATTTT. It translates to CASSSRTGTDTQYF.

This chain connects TRBV6-5 to TRBJ1-1; no firm D call. There are 11 residues in the CDR3. Germline V gene sequence: CDR1 MNHEY, CDR2 SVGAGI. The germline V and J ends were trimmed by 6 bases and 10 bases, with 12 bases remaining between them. The CDR3 sequence: CASRQVSGAFF. The CDR3 region has the DNA TGTGCCAGCAGACAAGTGAGTGGAGCTTTCTTT.

V and J are TRBV18 and TRBJ1-2; TRBD1 agrees at 8 bases. This CDR3 has 17 amino acids. From germline, CDR1 is KGHSH and CDR2 LQKENI. V was clipped by 2 bases and J by 7 bases; unmatched bases: 15. DNA for the CDR3: TGTGCCAGCTCACCAGGCAGTGGGACAGGATCCCTAGGTGGCTACACCTTC. It encodes CASSPGSGTGSLGGYTF. The complete variable domain, with remaining parts taken from reference TRBV18 and TRBJ1-2, reads NAGVMQNPRHLVRRRGQEARLRCSPMKGHSHVYWYRQLPEEGLKFMVYLQKENIIDESGMPKERFSAEFPKEGPSILRIQQVVRGDSAAYFCASSPGSGTGSLGGYTFGSGTRLTVV.

A word on this clone: In the same sample, other DNA sequences code for this CDR3. The chain carries TRBV30 and TRBJ1-4, with 8 bases matching TRBD1. The CDR3 totals 12 residues. Germline-derived CDR1 and CDR2 are GTSNPN and SVGIG (reference sequence). With V trimmed by 5 bases and J by 4 bases, 0 bases remained unmatched. The CDR3 coding sequence is TGTGCCTGGGACAGGGGTAATGAAAAACTGTTTTTT. Protein product: CAWDRGNEKLFF.

This chain connects TRBV30 to TRBJ2-7, with D perhaps matching TRBD1 (6 bases). Germline CDR1 reads GTSNPN; CDR2 reads SVGIG (reference sequence). This CDR3 spans 13 amino acids. Trimming removed 4 bases at V and 3 bases at J, with 13 bases between. CDR3 sequence reads: CAWNGQPRYEQYF. CDR3 nucleotide sequence: TGTGCCTGGAATGGACAGCCCCGCTACGAGCAGTACTTC.

The V gene is TRBV6-5, the J gene TRBJ2-2; D gene uncertain. CDR3 length equals 13 residues. Between the trimmed V and J ends, which lost 9 bases and 4 bases, there was a span of 12 bases. CDR1 and CDR2 (germline): MNHEY, SVGAGI. This chain's CDR3 is CASGRTITGELFF. The CDR3 bases are TGTGCCAGTGGCAGGACCATCACCGGGGAGCTGTTTTTT.

This clone was seen only a few times. The genes are TRBV6-1 and TRBJ2-7, with 7 bases lining up with TRBD1. Looked up from germline, CDR1 is MNHNS and CDR2 is SASEGT. The CDR3 is 13 amino acids. The J segment lost 6 bases and the V segment lost 5 bases, leaving 7 bases of the junction unmatched. The CDR3 DNA sequence: TGTGCCAGCAGTTCGTGGACAGGACTCGAGCAGTACTTC. It encodes CASSSWTGLEQYF.

Remarks on this clone: This CDR3 is also generated by other DNA sequences in the sample. The rearrangement links TRBV30 to TRBJ1-5; 10 bases are a match to TRBD1. The V and J ends lost 2 bases and 4 bases, in that order; junction bases with no gene match: 2. The CDR3 sequence is 14 residues long. Germline CDR1 reads GTSNPN; CDR2 reads SVGIG (reference sequence). CDR3 DNA sequence: TGTGCCTGGAGTCGGGGACAGGGGAATCAGCCCCAGCATTTT. Its protein is CAWSRGQGNQPQHF.

The gene calls are TRBV18 and TRBJ2-1; TRBD1 matches 7 bases. The CDR3 loop spans 12 amino acids. Per the germline V gene, CDR1 is KGHSH and CDR2 is LQKENI. V dropped 5 bases and J dropped 7; count of bases not matched to a gene: 2. For the CDR3, the DNA is TGTGCCAGCTCAGAACAGGGGAATGAGCAGTTCTTC. Translated, it gives CASSEQGNEQFF.

The CDR3: CASSQEGTGVLSPLHF. The CDR3 nucleotides are TGCGCCAGCAGCCAGGAGGGGACAGGGGTTTTGTCACCCCTCCACTTT. The chain uses TRBV4-1 and TRBJ1-6; 10 bases are a match to TRBD1. V was pared by 3 bases and J by 10 bases, with 9 bases of the junction left unmatched. This CDR3 is 16 amino acids long. Germline V gene lookup returns CDR1 MGHRA and CDR2 YSYEKL.

The V call is TRBV29-1, the J call TRBJ1-1; maybe TRBD1 (5 bases). V was trimmed by 4 bases and J by 1 base, leaving 16 bases between them. The CDR3 is made up of 15 amino acids. In germline, CDR1 is SQVTM, CDR2 ANQGSEA. CDR3 loop: CSVGGLLSSNTEAFF. CDR3 bases: TGCAGCGTTGGGGGACTGCTGAGCTCGAACACTGAAGCTTTCTTT. The full variable domain, in which reference TRBV29-1 and TRBJ1-1 provide the parts outside the CDR3, is SAVISQKPSRDICQRGTSLTIQCQVDSQVTMMFWYRQQPGQSLTLIATANQGSEATYESGFVIDKFPISRPNLTFSTLTVSNMSPEDSSIYLCSVGGLLSSNTEAFFGQGTRLTVV.

This CDR3 is CASSPPDQGPRNEQFF. The CDR3 region has the DNA TGTGCCAGCTCACCACCGGACCAGGGGCCCCGCAATGAGCAGTTCTTC. The rearrangement uses TRBV18 and TRBJ2-1; D is possibly TRBD1 (6 bases). The ends were cut back, 0 bases at V and 6 bases at J, with 15 bases in the middle. This CDR3 contains 16 residues. CDR1 KGHSH and CDR2 LQKENI come from the germline V gene.